A selection of T cell receptor beta chains follows, all from one sample in a study of CD8 T cells in ankylosing spondylitis. Using its own MiXCR run on the 5' RACE reads, TCRdb lists one record per CDR3 protein. The data contain tens of thousands of distinct CDR3 sequences, 4% of them singletons. The specimen was blood, either unsorted or a sorted T cell fraction (not recorded which). Receptor source: a female donor with ankylosing spondylitis or in good health (not recorded which). Both conserved end residues are part of each CDR3. The order of the fields is V gene, D gene, CDR3 length, J gene, clone size, CDR3 DNA, CDR3 protein. The D gene is left open where the match is weak. Size is stated for part of the rows, as once, few or many counts, or as a class when the clone is expanded.

>TRBV9|NA|13|TRBJ1-2|many
TGTGCCAGCAGCGTAGCTGGGACGTCTGGCTACACCTTC
CASSVAGTSGYTF
>TRBV9|NA|16|TRBJ2-4|few
TGTGCCAGCAGCGTAGGGGGGTCTCTAGCCAAAAACATTCAGTACTTC
CASSVGGSLAKNIQYF
>TRBV9|TRBD2|15|TRBJ2-1|NA
TGTGCCAGCAGCGCGCCGGGACTAGTGTCCAATGAGCAGTTCTTC
CASSAPGLVSNEQFF
>TRBV9|NA|13|TRBJ1-2|many
TGTGCCAGCAGCGTAGGATCAGGTTATGGCTACACCTTC
CASSVGSGYGYTF
>TRBV9|TRBD1|15|TRBJ1-2|many
TGTGCCAGCAGCGTAGGACAGGGGAGGAACTATGGCTACACCTTC
CASSVGQGRNYGYTF
>TRBV9|NA|16|TRBJ2-3|many
TGTGCCAGCAGCGTAGGAGACTTACGGGGCACAGATACGCAGTATTTT
CASSVGDLRGTDTQYF
>TRBV9|NA|16|TRBJ2-2|many
TGTGCCAGCAGCCCCCGGGGGCCCGCGAACACCGGGGAGCTGTTTTTT
CASSPRGPANTGELFF
>TRBV9|NA|15|TRBJ1-6|many
TGTGCCAGCAGCGTACAACAGGGTGAAAATTCACCCCTCCACTTT
CASSVQQGENSPLHF
>TRBV9|NA|14|TRBJ2-2|NA
TGTGCCAGCGCCCCCAGACCGAACACCGGGGAGCTGTTTTTT
CASAPRPNTGELFF
>TRBV9|NA|13|TRBJ2-7|many
TGTGCCAGCAGCCCCCGGGGCTCCTACGAGCAGTACTTC
CASSPRGSYEQYF
>TRBV9|NA|16|TRBJ2-3|many
TGTGCCAGCAGCGTAGCTACTTCGGGGCTCACAGATACGCAGTATTTT
CASSVATSGLTDTQYF
>TRBV9|TRBD1|15|TRBJ1-5|many
TGTGCCAGCAGCGTAGGGACAGGAGCCAATCAGCCCCAGCATTTT
CASSVGTGANQPQHF
>TRBV9|TRBD2|17|TRBJ2-1|many
TGTGCCTCAGCAACTCCGTCCATCGGGGGGGAAGGGCATGAGCAGTTCTTC
CASATPSIGGEGHEQFF
>TRBV10-1|NA|13|TRBJ2-7|many
TGCGCCAGCAGTGAACAGGGTTCCTACGAGCAGTACTTC
CASSEQGSYEQYF
>TRBV9|NA|15|TRBJ2-1|many
TGTGCCAGCAGCGTAGACGAGGGGGGGGGCAATGAGCAGTTCTTC
CASSVDEGGGNEQFF
>TRBV9|NA|15|TRBJ2-1|many
TGTGCCAGCAGCGCCTCGCCCCTAGGGGACAATGAGCAGTTCTTC
CASSASPLGDNEQFF
>TRBV9|NA|14|TRBJ1-1|many
TGTGCCAGCAGACCTGGACACTTGAACACTGAAGCTTTCTTT
CASRPGHLNTEAFF
>TRBV9|NA|14|TRBJ1-4|many
TGTGCCAGCAGCGTAAACAGCCGGGATGAAAAACTGTTTTTT
CASSVNSRDEKLFF
>TRBV9|TRBD1|15|TRBJ1-1|many
TGTGCCAGCAGCCTGCGGACAGGGATAGACACTGAAGCTTTCTTT
CASSLRTGIDTEAFF
>TRBV9|NA|12|TRBJ2-3|many
TGTGCCAGCAGCAGGGGAGCAGATACGCAGTATTTT
CASSRGADTQYF
>TRBV9|TRBD2|16|TRBJ2-1|many
TGTGCCAGCAGCGTAGCGGGCGGGGGGGTAGGGCATGAGCAGTTCTTC
CASSVAGGGVGHEQFF
>TRBV9|NA|14|TRBJ1-1|medium-sized
TGTGCCAGCAGCCTAGGAGCCGGACCCACTGAAGCTTTCTTT
CASSLGAGPTEAFF
>TRBV9|NA|16|TRBJ2-3|many
NA
CASSVASGQGTDTQYF
>TRBV9|NA|13|TRBJ2-1|many
TGTGCCAGCAGTACCGAAAACCTCAATGAGCAGTTCTTC
CASSTENLNEQFF
>TRBV9|NA|13|TRBJ1-2|many
TGTGCCAGCAGCGTATCCCCGGGCGCTCGCTACACCTTC
CASSVSPGARYTF
>TRBV9|NA|15|TRBJ1-1|many
TGTGCCAGCAGCCTCCTCCCAGGGGAGGGCACTGAAGCTTTCTTT
CASSLLPGEGTEAFF
>TRBV9|TRBD1|15|TRBJ1-1|many
TGTGCCAGCAGCGGCCGGACAGGGGTGAACACTGAAGCTTTCTTT
CASSGRTGVNTEAFF
>TRBV9|NA|13|TRBJ2-3|many
TGTGCCAGCAGCGTAGACAGGGTGGATACGCAGTATTTT
CASSVDRVDTQYF
>TRBV9|NA|14|TRBJ1-3|many
TGTGCCAGCAGCGTAGGGGACAAAGGAAACACCATATATTTT
CASSVGDKGNTIYF
>TRBV9|NA|13|TRBJ1-1|many
TGTGCCAGCAGCCCCAGAGGGGACACTGAAGCTTTCTTT
CASSPRGDTEAFF
>TRBV9|TRBD2|16|TRBJ2-7|few
TGTGCCAGCAGCACGACTAGCGGGGGGGTGCCCTACGAGCAGTACTTC
CASSTTSGGVPYEQYF
>TRBV9|NA|14|TRBJ1-1|NA
TGTGCCAGCAGCGCTGCGACAGTGAACACTGAAGCTTTCTTT
CASSAATVNTEAFF
>TRBV9|NA|14|TRBJ1-1|many
TGTGCCAGCAGCGTATCGGTTGATCGGACTGAAGCTTTCTTT
CASSVSVDRTEAFF
>TRBV9|NA|13|TRBJ2-7|few
TGTGCCAGCAGCCCCCAGGACCTCTACGAGCAGTACTTC
CASSPQDLYEQYF
>TRBV9|NA|16|TRBJ2-3|many
TGTGCCAGCAGCGTAGATCTGGGGGCCAGCACAGATACGCAGTATTTT
CASSVDLGASTDTQYF
>TRBV9|TRBD2|19|TRBJ2-2|many
TGTGCCAGCAGCGTTACGGGACTAGCGGGGGGGCCCGGAACCGGGGAGCTGTTTTTT
CASSVTGLAGGPGTGELFF
>TRBV9|NA|14|TRBJ1-1|few
TGTGCCAGCAGCGTTGGGTATTCGAACACTGAAGCTTTCTTT
CASSVGYSNTEAFF
>TRBV9|NA|16|TRBJ2-7|many
TGTGCCAGCAGCGTAGCCCCGACAGTAACGACCTACGAGCAGTACTTC
CASSVAPTVTTYEQYF